A single sample gave rise to the 27 T cell receptor beta chains below, sequenced in a study of blood T cell repertoires in COVID-19. Sequencing used immunoSEQ multiplex PCR; TCRdb keeps in-frame clones, though not all of them. The data hold a few hundred thousand clones, with about 87% observed a single time. Sequencing was carried out using PBMCs or T cells enriched from blood (not recorded which). The receptors were sampled from a woman aged 18-29 years who had recovered from COVID-19.

J is TRBJ1-2 and V is TRBV5-6; no clear D. Trimming removed 1 base from V and 4 bases from J, with 8 bases in between. The CDR3 has 13 amino acids. CDR1 and CDR2 (germline): SGHDT, YYEEEE. The CDR3 DNA follows: TGTGCCAGCAGCTTGATGGGCAGCTATGGCTACACCTTC. This translates into CASSLMGSYGYTF.

The V gene is TRBV5-4, the J gene TRBJ2-2; TRBD2 is a possible D gene (5 bases). With 2 bases removed from V and 1 base from J, the gap between germline ends came to 6 bases. Germline V lookup: CDR1 SGHNT, CDR2 YYREEE (reference sequence). The CDR3 spans 14 residues. CDR3 residues: CASSFGGNTGELFF. CDR3 in DNA: TGTGCCAGCAGCTTCGGAGGGAACACCGGGGAGCTGTTTTTT.

The chain carries TRBV19 and TRBJ1-5; D might be TRBD1 (6 bases). CDR1 and CDR2 from the germline V gene are LNHDA and SQIVND (reference sequence). The germline V and J ends were trimmed by 7 bases and 8 bases, with 15 bases remaining between them. The CDR3 has 13 residues. This CDR3 is CASNYREGEPQHF. In DNA form, the CDR3 reads TGTGCCAGTAACTACAGGGAAGGGGAGCCCCAGCATTTT.

The chain has TRBV18 and TRBJ2-7, with D possibly TRBD1 on 5 matching bases. In germline, CDR1 is KGHSH, CDR2 LQKENI. This CDR3 is 12 amino acids long. Between the trimmed V and J ends, which lost 2 bases and 6 bases, there was a span of 8 bases. For the CDR3, the DNA is TGTGCCAGCTCACCAATCCAGGGCGAGCAGTACTTC. It specifies CASSPIQGEQYF.

The chain's CDR3 is CSVEDGLREAFF. The CDR3, as DNA: TGCAGCGTTGAAGATGGACTGCGTGAAGCTTTCTTT. The chain carries TRBV29-1 and TRBJ1-1; the D is unclear. V lost 0 bases, J lost 7 bases, and 9 bases lay in between. Germline V CDR1 and CDR2: SQVTM, ANQGSEA. This CDR3 is 12 amino acids long.

V gene TRBV5-6 combines with J gene TRBJ1-2; D may be TRBD1 (6 bases). V lost 0 bases and J 4 bases, leaving 10 bases between the germline ends. Per the germline V gene, CDR1 is SGHDT and CDR2 is YYEEEE. The CDR3 is 14 residues long. Here the CDR3 reads CASSLDRVLYGYTF. Here the CDR3 DNA reads TGTGCCAGCAGCTTGGACAGGGTACTCTATGGCTACACCTTC.

The V gene is TRBV5-1, the J gene TRBJ2-5; 8 bases are shared with TRBD2. Germline values: CDR1 SGHRS, CDR2 YFSETQ. This CDR3 is built from 15 residues. V lost 1 base and J lost 4; bases outside the gene matches: 6. DNA for the CDR3: TGCGCCAGCAGCTTGCTGACTAGCGCGTTAGAGACCCAGTACTTC. Protein sequence: CASSLLTSALETQYF. Supplemented by reference TRBV5-1 and TRBJ2-5, the full variable domain reads KAGVTQTPRYLIKTRGQQVTLSCSPISGHRSVSWYQQTPGQGLQFLFEYFSETQRNKGNFPGRFSGRQFSNSRSEMNVSTLELGDSALYLCASSLLTSALETQYFGPGTRLLVL.

The chain couples TRBV4-3 to TRBJ1-2; D ambiguous. CDR1 is LGHNA and CDR2 is YSLEER in the germline V gene. Deletions cut 0 bases from V and 5 bases from J, with 7 bases between. The CDR3 loop spans 13 amino acids. CDR3 DNA: TGCGCCAGCAGCCAAGAAGATCAGTATGGCTACACCTTC. It is translated as CASSQEDQYGYTF.

The CDR3 sequence is CASSLVAGGGNEQFF. CDR3 nucleotide sequence: TGTGCCAGCAGCTTAGTAGCGGGAGGGGGCAATGAGCAGTTCTTC. This sequence joins TRBV7-6 and TRBJ2-1; 11 bases fit TRBD2. The germline V gene encodes CDR1 SGHVS and CDR2 FNYEAQ. CDR3 length: 15 residues. Trimming removed 1 base from V and 6 bases from J; junction bases left unmatched: 2.

The genes are TRBV4-1 and TRBJ1-1; possibly TRBD1 for D (5 bases). V lost 4 bases and J 1 base, leaving 10 bases between the germline ends. The CDR3 is 14 amino acids. CDR1 and CDR2 from the germline V gene are MGHRA and YSYEKL. CDR3 sequence: CASSRGYGNTEAFF. The CDR3 DNA reads as TGCGCCAGCAGCCGGGGCTACGGGAACACTGAAGCTTTCTTT.

DNA for the CDR3: TGCGCCAGCAGCCCGAGACAGGGAGTAGATGAAAAACTGTTTTTT. It translates to CASSPRQGVDEKLFF. The chain joins TRBV5-1 to TRBJ1-4; 7 positions agree with TRBD1. The trim removed 4 bases at V and 6 bases at J, leaving 9 bases unmatched. The CDR3 consists of 15 residues. In germline, CDR1 is SGHRS, CDR2 YFSETQ.

The rearrangement uses TRBV5-1 and TRBJ2-5; 9 nucleotides match TRBD1. The CDR3 consists of 16 residues. The ends lost 3 bases at V and 2 bases at J; junction bases unmatched: 8. The germline gives CDR1 SGHRS, CDR2 YFSETQ. The chain's CDR3 is CASSSMDRGLQETQYF. CDR3 coding DNA: TGCGCCAGCAGCTCGATGGACAGGGGATTACAAGAGACCCAGTACTTC. The full variable domain, in which reference TRBV5-1 and TRBJ2-5 provide the parts outside the CDR3, is KAGVTQTPRYLIKTRGQQVTLSCSPISGHRSVSWYQQTPGQGLQFLFEYFSETQRNKGNFPGRFSGRQFSNSRSEMNVSTLELGDSALYLCASSSMDRGLQETQYFGPGTRLLVL.

This chain joins TRBV5-5 and TRBJ1-6, with D uncertain. Trimming took 2 bases from V and 0 from J, leaving 18 bases between them. Germline V gene sequence: CDR1 SGHKS, CDR2 YYEKEE (reference sequence). This CDR3 region has 19 residues. The CDR3: CASSLQTGAGSSYNSPLHF. CDR3 DNA: TGTGCCAGCAGCTTACAGACTGGCGCGGGAAGCTCCTATAATTCACCCCTCCACTTT. Variable domain in full (rest from reference TRBV5-5 and TRBJ1-6): DAGVTQSPTHLIKTRGQQVTLRCSPISGHKSVSWYQQVLGQGPQFIFQYYEKEERGRGNFPDRFSARQFPNYSSELNVNALLLGDSALYLCASSLQTGAGSSYNSPLHFGNGTRLTVT.

The rearrangement uses TRBV7-2 and TRBJ2-1; 10 nucleotides line up with TRBD2. V was clipped by 3 bases and J by 15 bases; unmatched bases: 5. CDR1 is SGHTA, CDR2 FQGNSA, per germline. The CDR3 has 12 residues. The CDR3 is CASSFRAGGMFF. The CDR3 DNA sequence: TGTGCCAGCAGCTTTAGAGCGGGGGGGATGTTCTTC.

The CDR3, as DNA: TGTGCCAGCAGCGACCTTCGGGGGAATGAAAAACTGTTTTTT. It encodes CASSDLRGNEKLFF. The rearrangement uses TRBV28 and TRBJ1-4; D perhaps matches TRBD1 (5 bases). The V and J ends lost 6 bases and 5 bases respectively, with 13 bases between them. Germline CDR1 and CDR2: MDHEN and SYDVKM. The CDR3 has 14 residues.

The chain couples TRBV6-5 to TRBJ1-1; no firm D call. Germline-derived CDR1 and CDR2 are MNHEY and SVGAGI. Trimming took 0 bases from V and 4 from J, leaving 12 bases between them. This CDR3 spans 15 amino acids. CDR3 in amino acids: CASSYSSGFGTEAFF. The CDR3 bases are TGTGCCAGCAGTTACTCGAGCGGGTTCGGCACTGAAGCTTTCTTT.

The V gene is TRBV5-1, the J gene TRBJ1-2; unclear D gene. The CDR3 has 13 amino acids. V lost 0 bases to trimming and J lost 8 bases, with 11 bases between them. The V gene's germline CDR1 is SGHRS and CDR2 YFSETQ. The CDR3 loop reads CASSLDGLGGYTF. CDR3 nucleotide sequence: TGCGCCAGCAGCTTGGACGGACTGGGAGGCTACACCTTC.

The rearrangement uses TRBV5-4 and TRBJ2-1; 9 nucleotides agree with TRBD1. V was clipped by 4 bases and J by 2 bases; unmatched bases: 4. The CDR3 extends over 15 amino acids. Germline V lookup: CDR1 SGHNT, CDR2 YYREEE (reference sequence). The CDR3 DNA reads TGTGCCAGCAGCCCGCGACAGGGGGCCTACAATGAGCAGTTCTTC. Encoded protein: CASSPRQGAYNEQFF.

This rearrangement joins TRBV28 to TRBJ1-2; D unresolved. Trimming removed 1 base at V and 1 base at J, with 10 bases between. The CDR3 contains 15 residues. Germline V gene data show CDR1 as MDHEN and CDR2 as SYDVKM. The CDR3 DNA reads as TGTGCCAGCAGTTTATACAACACCTTTAACTATGGCTACACCTTC. It codes for CASSLYNTFNYGYTF.

The V and J genes are TRBV13 and TRBJ1-4; D unresolved. From germline, CDR1 is PRHDT and CDR2 FYEKMQ (reference sequence). The length of the CDR3 is 14 residues. V lost 7 bases, J lost 4 bases, and 13 bases lay in between. The CDR3 spells CASTRSGFNEKLFF. In DNA, the CDR3 is TGTGCCAGCACCCGATCCGGTTTTAATGAAAAACTGTTTTTT.

This chain connects TRBV7-2 to TRBJ1-2; perhaps TRBD1 as D (6 bases). V was clipped by 3 bases and J by 7 bases, with 18 bases between them. Germline lookup yields CDR1 SGHTA and CDR2 FQGNSA. CDR3 size: 15 residues. CDR3 loop: CASSFSRGSSGGYTF. The CDR3 nucleotides read TGTGCCAGCAGCTTTAGCAGGGGCTCGTCGGGTGGCTACACCTTC.

The gene calls are TRBV5-1 and TRBJ1-4; D might be TRBD1 (6 bases). Germline V gene sequence: CDR1 SGHRS, CDR2 YFSETQ. The ends were cut back, 0 bases at V and 6 bases at J, with 21 bases in the middle. The CDR3 runs to 18 residues. The DNA for the CDR3 is TGCGCCAGCAGCTTGGCGTCCGGGGGGCCGCCAGATTATGAAAAACTGTTTTTT. This gives the protein CASSLASGGPPDYEKLFF. Supplemented by reference TRBV5-1 and TRBJ1-4, the full variable domain reads KAGVTQTPRYLIKTRGQQVTLSCSPISGHRSVSWYQQTPGQGLQFLFEYFSETQRNKGNFPGRFSGRQFSNSRSEMNVSTLELGDSALYLCASSLASGGPPDYEKLFFGSGTQLSVL.

This clone has only one observation. The chain couples TRBV12-2 to TRBJ2-1; TRBD1 is the table's D call, not checked against the DNA. TRBV12-2 is labeled a pseudogene. This CDR3 has 16 residues. The CDR3 region is CASRLVSQGTYNEQFF. The CDR3 nucleotides read TGTGCAAGTCGCTTAGTATCCCAGGGGACCTACAATGAGCAGTTCTTC.

This sequence joins TRBV24-1 and TRBJ2-5; D possibly corresponds to TRBD1 (5 bases). The germline V and J ends were trimmed by 5 bases and 5 bases, with 14 bases remaining between them. Germline CDR1 reads KGHDR; CDR2 reads SFDVKD. This CDR3 comprises 14 residues. As DNA, the CDR3 is TGTGCCACCAGTGGGTCCGGCAGGGCCGAGACCCAGTACTTC. Its translation is CATSGSGRAETQYF.

There are a few counts of this clone. The chain recombines TRBV19 with TRBJ1-4; 8 bases agree with TRBD1. V trimming: 8 bases; J trimming: 11 bases; junction bases outside the gene matches: 13. Germline V lookup: CDR1 LNHDA, CDR2 SQIVND (reference sequence). This CDR3 spans 14 amino acids. CDR3 loop: CASSPRDRTGKLFF. The CDR3 DNA follows: TGTGCCAGTTCCCCCAGAGATAGGACAGGGAAACTGTTTTTT.

The rearrangement links TRBV7-8 to TRBJ1-6; 8 bases map to TRBD1. Losses at the gene ends were 5 bases for V and 11 bases for J; bases not matched to a gene: 8. This CDR3 region has 14 residues. CDR1 is SGHVS and CDR2 is FQNEAQ in the germline V gene. CDR3 DNA sequence: TGTGCCAGCAGCCGCTGGACAGGGAGAGCACCCCTCCACTTT. This gives the protein CASSRWTGRAPLHF.

The CDR3 region is CASSQDLRGPYEQYF. The DNA for the CDR3 is TGTGCCAGCAGCCAAGACCTCAGGGGGCCCTACGAGCAGTACTTC. This rearrangement joins TRBV14 to TRBJ2-7, with 8 bases that match TRBD1. The germline V gene has CDR1 SGHDN and CDR2 FVKESK. This CDR3 is built from 15 residues. J was trimmed by 2 bases and V by 0 bases; bases with no gene match: 3.